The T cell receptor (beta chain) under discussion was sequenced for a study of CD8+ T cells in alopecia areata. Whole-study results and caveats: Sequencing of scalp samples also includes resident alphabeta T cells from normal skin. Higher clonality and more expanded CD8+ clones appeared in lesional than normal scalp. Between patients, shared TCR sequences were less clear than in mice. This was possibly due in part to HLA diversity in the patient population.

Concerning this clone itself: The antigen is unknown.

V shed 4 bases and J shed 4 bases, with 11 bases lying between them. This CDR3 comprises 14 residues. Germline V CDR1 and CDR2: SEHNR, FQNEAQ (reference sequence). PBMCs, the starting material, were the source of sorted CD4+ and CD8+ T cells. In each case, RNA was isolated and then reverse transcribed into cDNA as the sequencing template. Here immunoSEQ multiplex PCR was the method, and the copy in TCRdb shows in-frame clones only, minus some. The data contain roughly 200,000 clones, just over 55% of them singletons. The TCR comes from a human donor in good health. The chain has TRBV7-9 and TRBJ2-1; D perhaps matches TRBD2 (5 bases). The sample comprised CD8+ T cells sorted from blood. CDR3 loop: CASSSGLNYNEQFF. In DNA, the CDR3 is TGTGCCAGCAGCTCCGGACTGAATTACAATGAGCAGTTCTTC.